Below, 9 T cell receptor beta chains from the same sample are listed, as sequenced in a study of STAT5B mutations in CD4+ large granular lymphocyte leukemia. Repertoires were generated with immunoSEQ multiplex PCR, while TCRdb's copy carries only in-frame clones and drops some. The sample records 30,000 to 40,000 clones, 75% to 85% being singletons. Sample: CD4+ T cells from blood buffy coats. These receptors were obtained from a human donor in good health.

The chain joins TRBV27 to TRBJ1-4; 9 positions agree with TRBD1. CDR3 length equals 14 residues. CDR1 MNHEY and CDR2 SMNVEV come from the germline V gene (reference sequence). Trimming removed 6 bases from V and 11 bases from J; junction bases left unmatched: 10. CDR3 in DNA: TGTGCCAGCAGGGGGGGACAGGGAGGGGCGAAACTGTTTTTT. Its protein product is CASRGGQGGAKLFF.

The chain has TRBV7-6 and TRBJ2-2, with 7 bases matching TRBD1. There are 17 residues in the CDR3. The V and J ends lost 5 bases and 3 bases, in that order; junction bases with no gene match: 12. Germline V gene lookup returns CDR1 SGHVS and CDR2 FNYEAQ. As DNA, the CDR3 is TGTGCCAGCAGCCCCAAGACAGGGACCTTTTACACCGGGGAGCTGTTTTTT. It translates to CASSPKTGTFYTGELFF. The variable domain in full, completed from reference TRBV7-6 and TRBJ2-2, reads GAGVSQSPRYKVTKRGQDVALRCDPISGHVSLYWYRQALGQGPEFLTYFNYEAQQDKSGLPNDRFSAERPEGSISTLTIQRTEQRDSAMYRCASSPKTGTFYTGELFFGEGSRLTVL.

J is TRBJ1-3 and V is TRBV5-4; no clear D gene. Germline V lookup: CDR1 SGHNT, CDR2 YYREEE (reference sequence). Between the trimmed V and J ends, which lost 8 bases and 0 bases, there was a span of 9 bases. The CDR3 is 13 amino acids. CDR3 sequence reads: CASQRDSGNTIYF. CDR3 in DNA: TGTGCCAGTCAGAGGGACTCTGGAAACACCATATATTTT.

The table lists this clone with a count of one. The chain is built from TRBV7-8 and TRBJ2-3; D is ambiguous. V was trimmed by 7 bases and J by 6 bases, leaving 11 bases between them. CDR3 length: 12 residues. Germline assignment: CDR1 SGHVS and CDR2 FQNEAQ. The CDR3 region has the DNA TGTGCCAGCACCCCCTCCCTCGATACGCAGTATTTT. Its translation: CASTPSLDTQYF.

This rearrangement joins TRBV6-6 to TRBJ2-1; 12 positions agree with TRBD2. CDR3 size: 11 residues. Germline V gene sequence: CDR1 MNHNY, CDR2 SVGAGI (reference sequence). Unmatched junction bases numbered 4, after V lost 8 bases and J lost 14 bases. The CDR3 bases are TGTGCCAGCCTAGCGGGGGGGCCAAAGTTCTTC. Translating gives CASLAGGPKFF.

In nucleotides, the CDR3 is TGCGCCAGCAGCACCGGGACAGGACTCCAAGAGACCCAGTACTTC. This translates into CASSTGTGLQETQYF. The rearrangement joins TRBV5-1 to TRBJ2-5, with TRBD1 identical over 8 bases. The V gene's germline CDR1 is SGHRS and CDR2 YFSETQ. The CDR3 runs to 15 residues. Trimming at V came to 4 bases and at J to 1 base, leaving 6 bases not matched to a gene.

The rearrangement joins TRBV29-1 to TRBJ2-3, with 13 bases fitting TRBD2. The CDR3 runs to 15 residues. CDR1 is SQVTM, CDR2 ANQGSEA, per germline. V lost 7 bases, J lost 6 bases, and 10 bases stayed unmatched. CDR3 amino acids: CSGRPGTSGMDTQYF. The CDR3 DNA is TGCAGCGGCCGCCCCGGGACTAGCGGGATGGATACGCAGTATTTT.

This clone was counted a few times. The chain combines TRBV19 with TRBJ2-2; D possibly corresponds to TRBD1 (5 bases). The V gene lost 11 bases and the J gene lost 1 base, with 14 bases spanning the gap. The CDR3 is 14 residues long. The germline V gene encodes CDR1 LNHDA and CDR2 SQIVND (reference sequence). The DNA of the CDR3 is TGTGCCGGTCAGAGGACATGGAACACCGGGGAGCTGTTTTTT. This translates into CAGQRTWNTGELFF.

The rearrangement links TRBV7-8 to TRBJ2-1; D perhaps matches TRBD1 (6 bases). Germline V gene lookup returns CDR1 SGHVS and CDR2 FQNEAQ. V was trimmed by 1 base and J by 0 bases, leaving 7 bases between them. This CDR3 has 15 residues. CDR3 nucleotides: TGTGCCAGCAGCTTAGAACAGGGCTCCTACAATGAGCAGTTCTTC. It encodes CASSLEQGSYNEQFF.